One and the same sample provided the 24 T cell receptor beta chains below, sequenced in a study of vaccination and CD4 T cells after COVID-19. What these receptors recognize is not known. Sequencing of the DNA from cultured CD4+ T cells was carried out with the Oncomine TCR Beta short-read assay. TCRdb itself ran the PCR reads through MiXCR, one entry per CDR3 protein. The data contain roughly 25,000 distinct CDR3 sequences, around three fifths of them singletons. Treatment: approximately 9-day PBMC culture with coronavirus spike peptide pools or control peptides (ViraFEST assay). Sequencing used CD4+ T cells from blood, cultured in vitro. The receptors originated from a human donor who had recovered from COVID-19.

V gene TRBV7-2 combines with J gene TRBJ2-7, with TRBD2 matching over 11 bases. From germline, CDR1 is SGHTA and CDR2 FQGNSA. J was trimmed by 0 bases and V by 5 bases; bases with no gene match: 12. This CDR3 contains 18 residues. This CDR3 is CASSLPRTSGRSSYEQYF. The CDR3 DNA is TGTGCCAGCAGCCTCCCCCGGACTAGCGGGCGCAGCTCCTACGAGCAGTACTTC. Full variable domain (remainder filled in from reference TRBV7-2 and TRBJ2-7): GAGVSQSPSNKVTEKGKDVELRCDPISGHTALYWYRQSLGQGLEFLIYFQGNSAPDKSGLPSDRFSAERTGGSVSTLTIQRTQQEDSAVYLCASSLPRTSGRSSYEQYFGPGTRLTVT.

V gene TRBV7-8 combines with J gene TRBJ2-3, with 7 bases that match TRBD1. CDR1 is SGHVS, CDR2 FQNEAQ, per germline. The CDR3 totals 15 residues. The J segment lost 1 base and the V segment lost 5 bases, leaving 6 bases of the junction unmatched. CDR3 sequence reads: CASSPQGVGTDTQYF. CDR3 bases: TGTGCCAGCAGCCCTCAGGGGGTAGGCACAGATACGCAGTATTTT.

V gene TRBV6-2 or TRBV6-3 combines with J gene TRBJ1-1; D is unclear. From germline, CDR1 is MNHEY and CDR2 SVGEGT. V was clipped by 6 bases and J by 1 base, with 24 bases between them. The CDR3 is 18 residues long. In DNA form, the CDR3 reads TGTGCCAGCAGGTTAGGTCCTGGTGGGCGGCTCCAGAACACTGAAGCTTTCTTT. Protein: CASRLGPGGRLQNTEAFF.

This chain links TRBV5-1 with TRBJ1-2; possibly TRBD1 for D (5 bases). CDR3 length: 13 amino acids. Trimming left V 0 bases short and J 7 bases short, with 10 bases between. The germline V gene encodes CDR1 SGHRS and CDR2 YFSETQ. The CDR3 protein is CASSLGAGTGYTF. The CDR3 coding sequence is TGCGCCAGCAGCTTGGGAGCAGGGACTGGCTACACCTTC.

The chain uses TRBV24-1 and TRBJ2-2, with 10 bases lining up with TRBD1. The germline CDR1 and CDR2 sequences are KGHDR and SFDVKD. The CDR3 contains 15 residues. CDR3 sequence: CATAGTGEGTGELFF. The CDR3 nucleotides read TGTGCGACAGCGGGGACAGGGGAAGGCACCGGGGAGCTGTTTTTT.

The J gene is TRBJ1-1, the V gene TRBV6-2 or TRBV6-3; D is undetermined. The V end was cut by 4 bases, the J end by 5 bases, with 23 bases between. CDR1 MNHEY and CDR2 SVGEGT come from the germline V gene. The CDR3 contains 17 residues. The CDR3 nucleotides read TGTGCCAGCAGTTCCCCCTCCCAGTCGGGTGGAGATACTGAAGCTTTCTTT. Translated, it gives CASSSPSQSGGDTEAFF.

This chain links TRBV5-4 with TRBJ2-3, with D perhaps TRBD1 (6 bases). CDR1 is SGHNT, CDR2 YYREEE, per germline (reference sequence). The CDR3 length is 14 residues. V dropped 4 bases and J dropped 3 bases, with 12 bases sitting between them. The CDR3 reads CASSPRGGTDTQYF. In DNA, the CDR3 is TGTGCCAGCAGCCCCCGAGGGGGAACAGATACGCAGTATTTT.

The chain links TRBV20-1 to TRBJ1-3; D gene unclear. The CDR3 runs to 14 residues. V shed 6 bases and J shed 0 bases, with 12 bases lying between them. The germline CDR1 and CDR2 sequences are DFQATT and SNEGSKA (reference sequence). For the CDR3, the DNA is TGCAGTGCCGTAGTTTTAAACTCTGGAAACACCATATATTTT. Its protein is CSAVVLNSGNTIYF.

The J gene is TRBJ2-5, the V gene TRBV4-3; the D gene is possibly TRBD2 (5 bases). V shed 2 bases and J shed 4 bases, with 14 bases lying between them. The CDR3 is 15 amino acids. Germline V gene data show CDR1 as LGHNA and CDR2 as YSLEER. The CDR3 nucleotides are TGCGCCAGCAGCCAACAGGAGGTCCGGGGAGAGACCCAGTACTTC. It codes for CASSQQEVRGETQYF.

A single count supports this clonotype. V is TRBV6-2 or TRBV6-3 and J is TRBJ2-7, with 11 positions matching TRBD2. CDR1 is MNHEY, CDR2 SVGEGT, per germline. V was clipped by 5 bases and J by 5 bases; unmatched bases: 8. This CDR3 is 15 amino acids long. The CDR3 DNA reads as TGTGCCAGCAGTCGCGCGACTAGCGGGAACCACGAGCAGTACTTC. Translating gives CASSRATSGNHEQYF.

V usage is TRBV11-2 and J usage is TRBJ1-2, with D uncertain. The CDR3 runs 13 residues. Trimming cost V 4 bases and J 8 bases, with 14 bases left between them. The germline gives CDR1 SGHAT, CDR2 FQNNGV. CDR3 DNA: TGTGCCAGCAGCTCCCAAGTGCAGCGCGGCTACACCTTC. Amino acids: CASSSQVQRGYTF.

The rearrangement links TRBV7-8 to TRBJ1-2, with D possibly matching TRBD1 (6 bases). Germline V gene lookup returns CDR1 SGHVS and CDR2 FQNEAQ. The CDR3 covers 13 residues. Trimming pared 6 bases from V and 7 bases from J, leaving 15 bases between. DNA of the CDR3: TGTGCCAGCAGTCGGGACATGATGGGTGGCTACACCTTC. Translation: CASSRDMMGGYTF.

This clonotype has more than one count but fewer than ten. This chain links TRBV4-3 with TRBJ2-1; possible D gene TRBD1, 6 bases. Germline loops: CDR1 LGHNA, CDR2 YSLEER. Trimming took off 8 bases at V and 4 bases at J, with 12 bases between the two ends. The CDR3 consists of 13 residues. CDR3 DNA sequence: TGCGCCAGCGGACAGAGACGGTACAATGAGCAGTTCTTC. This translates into CASGQRRYNEQFF.

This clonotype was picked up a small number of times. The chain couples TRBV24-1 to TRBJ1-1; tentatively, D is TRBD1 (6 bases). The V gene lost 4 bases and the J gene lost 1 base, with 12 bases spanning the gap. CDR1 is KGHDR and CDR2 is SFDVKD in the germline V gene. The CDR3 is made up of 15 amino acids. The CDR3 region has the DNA TGTGCCACCAGTGACCATGGGACACCGAACACTGAAGCTTTCTTT. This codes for CATSDHGTPNTEAFF.

The DNA of the CDR3 is TGCAGTGCTAGAGAGACCGGACAGGGTTCTGGCTACACCTTC. Residues: CSARETGQGSGYTF. The rearrangement links TRBV20-1 to TRBJ1-2; TRBD1 matches 8 bases. Losses at the gene ends were 0 bases for V and 7 bases for J; bases not matched to a gene: 7. This CDR3 spans 14 amino acids. Per the germline V gene, CDR1 is DFQATT and CDR2 is SNEGSKA (reference sequence).

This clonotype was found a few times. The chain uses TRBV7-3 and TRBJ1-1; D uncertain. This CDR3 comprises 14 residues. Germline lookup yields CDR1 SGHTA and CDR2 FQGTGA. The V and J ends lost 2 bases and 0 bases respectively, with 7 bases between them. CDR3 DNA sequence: TGTGCCAGCAGCTTAGTACCAATGAACACTGAAGCTTTCTTT. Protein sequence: CASSLVPMNTEAFF. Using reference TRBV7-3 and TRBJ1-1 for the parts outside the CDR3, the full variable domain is GAGVSQTPSNKVTEKGKYVELRCDPISGHTALYWYRQSLGQGPEFLIYFQGTGAADDSGLPNDRFFAVRPEGSVSTLKIQRTERGDSAVYLCASSLVPMNTEAFFGQGTRLTVV.

The DNA of the CDR3 is TGCAGTGTTTCTTGGCAGGGGGAAGTCAAAAACATTCAGTACTTC. Protein sequence: CSVSWQGEVKNIQYF. This chain links TRBV20-1 with TRBJ2-4; 7 bases align to TRBD1. Per the germline V gene, CDR1 is DFQATT and CDR2 is SNEGSKA (reference sequence). V lost 7 bases, J lost 3 bases, and 12 bases stayed unmatched. The CDR3 length is 15 residues.

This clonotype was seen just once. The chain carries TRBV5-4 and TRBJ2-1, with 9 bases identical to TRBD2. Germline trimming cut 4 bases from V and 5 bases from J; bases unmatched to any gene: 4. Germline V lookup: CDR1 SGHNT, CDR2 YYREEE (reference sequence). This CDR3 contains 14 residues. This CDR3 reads CASSPRLADNEQFF. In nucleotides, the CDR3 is TGTGCCAGCAGCCCCCGACTAGCGGACAATGAGCAGTTCTTC.

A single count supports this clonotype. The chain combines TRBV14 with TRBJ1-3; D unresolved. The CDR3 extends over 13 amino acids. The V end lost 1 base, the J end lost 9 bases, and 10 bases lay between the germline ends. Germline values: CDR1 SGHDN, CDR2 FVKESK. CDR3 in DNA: TGTGCCAGCAGCCAAGGGACCCGCCCCACCATATATTTT. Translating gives CASSQGTRPTIYF.

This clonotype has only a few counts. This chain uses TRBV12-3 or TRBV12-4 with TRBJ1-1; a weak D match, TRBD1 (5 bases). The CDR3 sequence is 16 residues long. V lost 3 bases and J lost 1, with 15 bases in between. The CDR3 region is CASSFKPGPTNTEAFF. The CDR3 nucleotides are TGTGCCAGCAGTTTCAAACCGGGACCGACGAACACTGAAGCTTTCTTT.

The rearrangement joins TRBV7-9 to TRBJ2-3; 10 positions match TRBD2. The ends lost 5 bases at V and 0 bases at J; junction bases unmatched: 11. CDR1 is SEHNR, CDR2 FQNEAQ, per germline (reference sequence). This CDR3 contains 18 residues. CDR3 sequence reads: CASSPGLAWGHSTDTQYF. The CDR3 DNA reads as TGTGCCAGCAGCCCGGGACTAGCGTGGGGCCACAGCACAGATACGCAGTATTTT. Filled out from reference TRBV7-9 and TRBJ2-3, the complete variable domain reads DTGVSQNPRHKITKRGQNVTFRCDPISEHNRLYWYRQTLGQGPEFLTYFQNEAQLEKSRLLSDRFSAERPKGSFSTLEIQRTEQGDSAMYLCASSPGLAWGHSTDTQYFGPGTRLTVL.

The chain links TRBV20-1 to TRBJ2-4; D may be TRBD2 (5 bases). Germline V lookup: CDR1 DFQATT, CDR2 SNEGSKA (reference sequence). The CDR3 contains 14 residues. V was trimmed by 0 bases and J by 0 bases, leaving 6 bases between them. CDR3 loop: CSAREGRAKNIQYF. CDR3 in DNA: TGCAGTGCTAGAGAGGGGAGAGCCAAAAACATTCAGTACTTC.

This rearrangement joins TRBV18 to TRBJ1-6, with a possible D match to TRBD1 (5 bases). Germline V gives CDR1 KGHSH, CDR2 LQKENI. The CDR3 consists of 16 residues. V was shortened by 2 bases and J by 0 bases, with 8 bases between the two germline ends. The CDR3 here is CASSPSGGSYNSPLHF. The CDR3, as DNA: TGTGCCAGCTCACCATCCGGGGGCTCCTATAATTCACCCCTCCACTTT.

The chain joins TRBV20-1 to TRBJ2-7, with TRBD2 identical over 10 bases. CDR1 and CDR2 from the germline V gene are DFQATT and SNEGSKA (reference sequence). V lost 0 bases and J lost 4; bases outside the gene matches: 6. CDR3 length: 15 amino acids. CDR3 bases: TGCAGTGCTAGAGACAGGACTAGCGGACGTTACGAGCAGTACTTC. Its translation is CSARDRTSGRYEQYF.